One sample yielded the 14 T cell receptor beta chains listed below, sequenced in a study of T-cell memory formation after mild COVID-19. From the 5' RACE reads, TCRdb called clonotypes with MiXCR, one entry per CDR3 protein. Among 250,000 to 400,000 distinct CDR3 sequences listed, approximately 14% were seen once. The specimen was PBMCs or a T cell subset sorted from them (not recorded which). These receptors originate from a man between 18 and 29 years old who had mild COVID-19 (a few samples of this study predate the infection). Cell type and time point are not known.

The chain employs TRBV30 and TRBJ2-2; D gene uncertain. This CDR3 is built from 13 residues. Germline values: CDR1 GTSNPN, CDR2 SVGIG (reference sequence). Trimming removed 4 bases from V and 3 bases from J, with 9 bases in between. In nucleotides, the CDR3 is TGTGCCTGGAATCTAAGGCACACCGGGGAGCTGTTTTTT. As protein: CAWNLRHTGELFF.

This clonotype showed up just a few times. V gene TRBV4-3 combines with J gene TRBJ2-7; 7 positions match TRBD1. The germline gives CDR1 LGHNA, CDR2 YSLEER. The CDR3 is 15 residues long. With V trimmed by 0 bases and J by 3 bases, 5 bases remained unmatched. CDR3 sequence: CASSQERQGIYEQYF. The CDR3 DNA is TGCGCCAGCAGCCAAGAACGACAGGGTATCTACGAGCAGTACTTC.

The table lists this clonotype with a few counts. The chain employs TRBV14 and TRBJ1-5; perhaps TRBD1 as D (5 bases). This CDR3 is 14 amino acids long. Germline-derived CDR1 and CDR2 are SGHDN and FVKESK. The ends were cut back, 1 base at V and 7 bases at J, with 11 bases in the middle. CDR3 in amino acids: CASSQAGYGQPQHF. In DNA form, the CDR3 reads TGTGCCAGCAGCCAAGCAGGGTACGGGCAGCCCCAGCATTTT.

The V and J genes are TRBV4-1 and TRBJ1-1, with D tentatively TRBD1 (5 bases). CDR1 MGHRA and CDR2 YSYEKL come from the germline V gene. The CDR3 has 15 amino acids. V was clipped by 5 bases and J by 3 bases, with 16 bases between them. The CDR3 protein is CASSRGPAGDTEAFF. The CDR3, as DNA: TGCGCCAGCAGCAGAGGGCCCGCGGGGGACACTGAAGCTTTCTTT.

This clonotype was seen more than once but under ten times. CDR3 residues: CASNRNKGEKLFF. The CDR3 DNA follows: TGTGCCAGCAATCGCAATAAGGGTGAAAAACTGTTTTTT. V usage is TRBV12-3 or TRBV12-4 and J usage is TRBJ1-4; D remains ambiguous. CDR3 length equals 13 residues. V was pared by 7 bases and J by 7 bases, with 13 bases between.

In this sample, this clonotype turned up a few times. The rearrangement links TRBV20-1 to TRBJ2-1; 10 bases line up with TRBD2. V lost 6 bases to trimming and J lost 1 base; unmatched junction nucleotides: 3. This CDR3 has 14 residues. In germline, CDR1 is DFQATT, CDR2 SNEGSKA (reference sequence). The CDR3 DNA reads TGCAGTGCCCCGACTAGCGGGTCCTACAATGAGCAGTTCTTC. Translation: CSAPTSGSYNEQFF.

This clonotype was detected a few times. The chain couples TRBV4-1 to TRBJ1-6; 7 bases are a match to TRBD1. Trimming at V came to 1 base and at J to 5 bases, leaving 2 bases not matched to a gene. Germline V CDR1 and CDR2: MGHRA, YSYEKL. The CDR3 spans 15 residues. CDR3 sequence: CASSQVDRDNSPLHF. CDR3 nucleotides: TGCGCCAGCAGCCAAGTTGACAGGGATAATTCACCCCTCCACTTT.

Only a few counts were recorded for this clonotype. The CDR3 DNA is TGTGCCAGCAGCCGAAGAACCCAATCGACAGCTGCTTTAGACAATGAGCAGTTCTTC. Translation: CASSRRTQSTAALDNEQFF. This chain links TRBV14 with TRBJ2-1, with a tentative D call TRBD1 (5 bases). The CDR3 has 19 residues. CDR1 is SGHDN and CDR2 is FVKESK in the germline V gene. The germline V and J ends were trimmed by 4 bases and 5 bases, with 27 bases remaining between them. Supplemented by reference TRBV14 and TRBJ2-1, the full variable domain reads EAGVTQFPSHSVIEKGQTVTLRCDPISGHDNLYWYRRVMGKEIKFLLHFVKESKQDESGMPNNRFLAERTGGTYSTLKVQPAELEDSGVYFCASSRRTQSTAALDNEQFFGPGTRLTVL.

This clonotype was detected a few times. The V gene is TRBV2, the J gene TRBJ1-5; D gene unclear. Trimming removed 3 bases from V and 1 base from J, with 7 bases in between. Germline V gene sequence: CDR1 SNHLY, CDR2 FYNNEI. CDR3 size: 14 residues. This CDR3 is CASSDWRSNQPQHF. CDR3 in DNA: TGTGCCAGCAGTGATTGGCGAAGCAATCAGCCCCAGCATTTT.

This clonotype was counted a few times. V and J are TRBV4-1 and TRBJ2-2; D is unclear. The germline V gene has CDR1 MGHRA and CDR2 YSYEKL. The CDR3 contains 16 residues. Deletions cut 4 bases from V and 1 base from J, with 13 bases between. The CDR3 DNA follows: TGCGCCAGCAGCCTGACTGCGCCGAGGAACACCGGGGAGCTGTTTTTT. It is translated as CASSLTAPRNTGELFF.

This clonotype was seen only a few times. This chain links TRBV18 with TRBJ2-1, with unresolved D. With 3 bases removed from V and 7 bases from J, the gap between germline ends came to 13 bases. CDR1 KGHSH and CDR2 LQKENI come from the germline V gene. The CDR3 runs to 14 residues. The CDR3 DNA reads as TGTGCCAGCTCACCGGCTGGGGTATCGAATGAGCAGTTCTTC. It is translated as CASSPAGVSNEQFF.

For the CDR3, the DNA is TGTGCCACCAGTGATTTGAGGGGGCTACCCAATCAGCCCCAGCATTTT. Its translation is CATSDLRGLPNQPQHF. V gene TRBV24-1 combines with J gene TRBJ1-5, with 7 bases that match TRBD1. V was pared by 0 bases and J by 3 bases, with 4 bases of the junction left unmatched. The CDR3 loop spans 16 amino acids. Germline V gene data show CDR1 as KGHDR and CDR2 as SFDVKD.

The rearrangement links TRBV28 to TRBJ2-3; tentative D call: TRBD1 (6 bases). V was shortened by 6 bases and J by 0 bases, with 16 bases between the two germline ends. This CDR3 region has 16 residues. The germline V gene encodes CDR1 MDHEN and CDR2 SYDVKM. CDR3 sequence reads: CASSSGQLVSTDTQYF. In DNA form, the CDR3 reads TGTGCCAGCAGCTCCGGACAGCTGGTTAGCACAGATACGCAGTATTTT.

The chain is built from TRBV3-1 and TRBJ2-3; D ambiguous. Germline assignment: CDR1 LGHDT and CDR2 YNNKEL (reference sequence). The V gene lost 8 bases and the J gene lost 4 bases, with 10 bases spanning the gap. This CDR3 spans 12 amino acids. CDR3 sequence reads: CASRSSADTQYF. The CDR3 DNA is TGTGCCAGCCGATCGAGCGCAGATACGCAGTATTTT.